The next 15 T cell receptor beta chains were all read from a single sample in a study of T cell responses to AZD1222 COVID-19 vaccine. The method was immunoSEQ multiplex PCR; TCRdb's version includes in-frame clones alone and lacks a portion of them. The data show 120,000 or so clones, with 80% to 90% seen just once and about 7.1% held by the top ten. This sample comprised peripheral blood, obtained 28 days after the second AZD1222 dose. The source of these receptors is an adult who received the AZD1222 COVID-19 vaccine.

V usage is TRBV28 and J usage is TRBJ1-1; D ambiguous. Germline loops: CDR1 MDHEN, CDR2 SYDVKM. V lost 2 bases and J lost 3, with 10 bases in between. This CDR3 has 14 amino acids. CDR3 sequence: CASSLGGRDTEAFF. CDR3 DNA sequence: TGTGCCAGCAGTTTAGGAGGGAGGGACACTGAAGCTTTCTTT.

This chain joins TRBV6-5 and TRBJ1-6; TRBD1 agrees at 8 bases. The length of the CDR3 is 14 residues. V gave up 11 bases and J gave up 6 bases; unmatched junction bases: 9. CDR1 is MNHEY and CDR2 is SVGAGI in the germline V gene. In DNA, the CDR3 is TGTGCCGGAACGGACAGGGTCGGTAATTCACCCCTCCACTTT. Translation gives CAGTDRVGNSPLHF.

This chain joins TRBV7-9 and TRBJ2-1; tentatively, D is TRBD2 (7 bases). Germline-derived CDR1 and CDR2 are SEHNR and FQNEAQ (reference sequence). This CDR3 spans 15 amino acids. Trimming removed 5 bases from V and 5 bases from J, with 16 bases in between. DNA of the CDR3: TGTGCCAGCAGCACCCGGGGGGCTAGGGACAATGAGCAGTTCTTC. Its protein is CASSTRGARDNEQFF. The full variable domain, its missing parts supplied by reference TRBV7-9 and TRBJ2-1, is DTGVSQNPRHKITKRGQNVTFRCDPISEHNRLYWYRQTLGQGPEFLTYFQNEAQLEKSRLLSDRFSAERPKGSFSTLEIQRTEQGDSAMYLCASSTRGARDNEQFFGPGTRLTVL.

The chain couples TRBV28 to TRBJ2-3; 8 bases agree with TRBD1. This CDR3 is 16 amino acids long. The V gene's germline CDR1 is MDHEN and CDR2 SYDVKM. J gave up 0 bases and V 4 bases, and 6 bases lay outside the gene matches. CDR3 protein: CASSSTQGASTDTQYF. The CDR3 DNA follows: TGTGCCAGCAGTTCTACTCAGGGGGCTAGCACAGATACGCAGTATTTT.

V usage is TRBV19 and J usage is TRBJ2-7; 10 positions agree with TRBD2. V lost 7 bases, J lost 5 bases, and 23 bases stayed unmatched. CDR3 size: 19 residues. From germline, CDR1 is LNHDA and CDR2 SQIVND (reference sequence). In DNA, the CDR3 is TGTGCCAGTAACAATGCCGGGACAGGCTGGACTAGCGGACGGGACGAGCAGTACTTC. Encoded protein: CASNNAGTGWTSGRDEQYF.

The CDR3 reads CASSLVATSYEQYF. The CDR3 DNA reads as TGTGCCAGCAGCTTAGTCGCTACCTCCTACGAGCAGTACTTC. J is TRBJ2-7 and V is TRBV7-9; D is undetermined. Germline assignment: CDR1 SEHNR and CDR2 FQNEAQ (reference sequence). The CDR3 has 14 residues. Trimming left V 1 base short and J 0 bases short, with 7 bases between.

The chain carries TRBV19 and TRBJ2-1; weak D call: TRBD2 (6 bases). V lost 1 base to trimming and J lost 2 bases, with 6 bases between them. This CDR3 contains 14 residues. Germline V gene sequence: CDR1 LNHDA, CDR2 SQIVND (reference sequence). CDR3 in DNA: TGTGCCAGTAGTATAGCGGGAGCCTACAATGAGCAGTTCTTC. Its translation is CASSIAGAYNEQFF.

The chain recombines TRBV5-4 with TRBJ1-1; D remains unclear. The CDR3 sequence is 13 residues long. The V and J ends lost 4 bases and 1 base respectively, with 8 bases between them. Germline loops: CDR1 SGHNT, CDR2 YYREEE (reference sequence). CDR3 bases: TGTGCCAGCAGCCCCCCCGGGAACACTGAAGCTTTCTTT. As protein: CASSPPGNTEAFF. The full variable domain, in which reference TRBV5-4 and TRBJ1-1 provide the parts outside the CDR3, is ETGVTQSPTHLIKTRGQQVTLRCSSQSGHNTVSWYQQALGQGPQFIFQYYREEENGRGNFPPRFSGLQFPNYSSELNVNALELDDSALYLCASSPPGNTEAFFGQGTRLTVV.

This chain links TRBV11-2 with TRBJ2-7; D is undetermined. Germline values: CDR1 SGHAT, CDR2 FQNNGV. The CDR3 sequence is 12 residues long. Deletions cut 1 base from V and 4 bases from J, with 5 bases between. The CDR3 DNA reads TGTGCCAGCAGCTTAGTCCCTTACGAGCAGTACTTC. Translation: CASSLVPYEQYF.

This chain joins TRBV5-4 and TRBJ1-5; D is undetermined. Germline CDR1 and CDR2: SGHNT and YYREEE (reference sequence). V was shortened by 2 bases and J by 5 bases, with 8 bases between the two germline ends. The CDR3 is 13 amino acids. The chain's CDR3 is CASSFGPDQPQHF. In nucleotides, the CDR3 is TGTGCCAGCAGCTTCGGGCCCGATCAGCCCCAGCATTTT.

CDR3 sequence: CALLQGGKLRSGNTIYF. The CDR3, as DNA: TGCGCCCTCCTACAAGGGGGGAAACTCCGCTCTGGAAACACCATATATTTT. The chain joins TRBV10-1 to TRBJ1-3, with a weak D call TRBD1 (6 bases). CDR3 size: 17 residues. Germline V gives CDR1 WNHNN, CDR2 SYGVQD (reference sequence). V shed 11 bases and J shed 0 bases, with 23 bases lying between them.

The chain uses TRBV11-1 and TRBJ2-3; perhaps TRBD1 as D (5 bases). V lost 2 bases and J 5 bases, leaving 11 bases between the germline ends. Germline V gene lookup returns CDR1 SGHAT and CDR2 FQDESV (reference sequence). The CDR3 runs to 14 residues. CDR3 bases: TGTGCCAGCAGCTTAAGGTGGGGCCTAGATACGCAGTATTTT. Protein product: CASSLRWGLDTQYF.

The J gene is TRBJ2-5, the V gene TRBV18; D call uncertain. The V gene lost 0 bases and the J gene lost 5 bases, with 7 bases spanning the gap. There are 13 residues in the CDR3. Germline V gives CDR1 KGHSH, CDR2 LQKENI. The CDR3 bases are TGTGCCAGCTCACCACCGAATGGCGAGACCCAGTACTTC. Protein product: CASSPPNGETQYF.

The chain couples TRBV29-1 to TRBJ1-1; TRBD1 aligns across 9 bases. This CDR3 spans 13 amino acids. The junction had 4 bases not matched to a gene; V was cut back by 7 bases and J by 1 base. Germline CDR1 reads SQVTM; CDR2 reads ANQGSEA. This CDR3 is CSAGQGRNTEAFF. In DNA, the CDR3 is TGCAGCGCTGGACAGGGGAGGAACACTGAAGCTTTCTTT.

The table lists this clone with a count of one. The V call is TRBV15, the J call TRBJ2-3; TRBD2 aligns across 8 bases. Germline trimming cut 5 bases from V and 0 bases from J; bases unmatched to any gene: 7. CDR1 is LNHNV and CDR2 is YYDKDF in the germline V gene (reference sequence). CDR3 size: 16 residues. In DNA form, the CDR3 reads TGTGCCACCAGCGGAGGACTAGCAGCTAGCACAGATACGCAGTATTTT. Translated: CATSGGLAASTDTQYF.